A single sample gave rise to the 26 T cell receptor beta chains below, sequenced in a study. TCRdb re-derived calls from the 5' RACE reads in MiXCR, one entry per CDR3 protein. The sample holds approximately 47,000 distinct CDR3 sequences, 25% to 30% seen once. The source material was naive CD4+ T cells sorted from blood. The subset: naive CD4+ T cells, CD4+CD45RA+CD25-. The receptors were gathered from a female donor with breast cancer.

This clonotype was detected once. One end of the junction does not line up with germline, which may come from a read error. The gene calls are TRBV4-1 and TRBJ2-1, with D perhaps TRBD1 (5 bases). In germline, CDR1 is MGHRA, CDR2 YSYEKL. The CDR3 contains 16 residues. This CDR3 is CASSQLDMLSYNEQPF. In DNA, the CDR3 is TGCGCCAGCAGCCAGTTGGACATGCTCTCCTACAATGAGCAGCCCTTC.

This clonotype was seen many times. The chain employs TRBV29-1 and TRBJ2-7; D perhaps matches TRBD2 (5 bases). Germline assignment: CDR1 SQVTM and CDR2 ANQGSEA. Trimming took 3 bases from V and 6 from J, leaving 9 bases between them. The CDR3 contains 11 residues. CDR3 amino acids: CSVERAAEQYF. CDR3 nucleotides: TGCAGCGTTGAGAGGGCCGCCGAGCAGTACTTC.

This clonotype was detected a few times. The chain joins TRBV20-1 to TRBJ1-1; TRBD1 might be the D (5 bases). The V end was cut by 4 bases, the J end by 3 bases, with 12 bases between. CDR1 and CDR2 from the germline V gene are DFQATT and SNEGSKA (reference sequence). The length of the CDR3 is 13 residues. CDR3 sequence reads: CSATDRPYTEAFF. As DNA, the CDR3 is TGCAGTGCTACAGACAGACCTTACACTGAAGCTTTCTTT.

As to this clonotype: The junction departs from the called germline gene at one end, perhaps through a read error. The chain carries TRBV6-2 or TRBV6-3 and TRBJ2-1, with D perhaps matching TRBD1 (6 bases). This CDR3 is 16 amino acids long. Looked up from germline, CDR1 is MNHEY and CDR2 is SVGEGT. The CDR3 region is CASGYWGPGSYNEQFF. The CDR3 region has the DNA TGTGCCAGCGGTTACTGGGGGCCGGGGTCCTACAATGAGCAGTTCTTC.

This sequence joins TRBV7-2 and TRBJ2-3; D possibly matches TRBD1 or TRBD2 (5 bases each). V lost 3 bases to trimming and J lost 2 bases, with 12 bases between them. The germline CDR1 and CDR2 sequences are SGHTA and FQGNSA. The CDR3 runs to 15 residues. CDR3 nucleotides: TGTGCCAGCAGCTTGGGACGAGCCAACACAGATACGCAGTATTTT. Translation gives CASSLGRANTDTQYF.

This clonotype was detected ten times or more. V gene TRBV20-1 combines with J gene TRBJ2-6; no clear D gene. The CDR3 has 15 residues. Deletions cut 4 bases from V and 4 bases from J, with 14 bases between. CDR1 is DFQATT and CDR2 is SNEGSKA in the germline V gene (reference sequence). The CDR3 DNA sequence: TGCAGTGCTAATTCCCGACAAACCGGGGCCAACGTCCTGACTTTC. This encodes CSANSRQTGANVLTF.

The chain carries TRBV7-9 and TRBJ1-1; no reliable D call. The CDR3 loop spans 11 amino acids. CDR1 and CDR2 from the germline V gene are SEHNR and FQNEAQ (reference sequence). Trimming left V 8 bases short and J 3 bases short, with 7 bases between. The CDR3 sequence is CASASYTEAFF. The DNA for the CDR3 is TGTGCCAGCGCGTCCTACACTGAAGCTTTCTTT.

The sample holds a few counts of this clonotype. V and J are TRBV2 and TRBJ1-1; D is undetermined. Germline lookup yields CDR1 SNHLY and CDR2 FYNNEI. The ends were cut back, 7 bases at V and 1 base at J, with 10 bases in the middle. The CDR3 is made up of 13 amino acids. CDR3 protein: CASIGLENTEAFF. In nucleotides, the CDR3 is TGTGCCAGCATAGGTTTGGAGAACACTGAAGCTTTCTTT.

The chain couples TRBV7-9 to TRBJ2-7, with D possibly being TRBD1 (6 bases). Trimming left V 4 bases short and J 2 bases short, with 15 bases between. The CDR3 consists of 15 residues. Germline CDR1 reads SEHNR; CDR2 reads FQNEAQ (reference sequence). CDR3 loop: CASSSLQGPPYEQYF. CDR3 DNA: TGTGCCAGCAGCTCTCTACAGGGCCCCCCCTACGAGCAGTACTTC.

The sample holds a few counts of this clonotype. J is TRBJ1-4 and V is TRBV24-1, with TRBD1 matching over 7 bases. J was trimmed by 8 bases and V by 3 bases; bases with no gene match: 8. The CDR3 runs to 15 residues. Germline CDR1 reads KGHDR; CDR2 reads SFDVKD. The CDR3 reads CATSDPTTGDEKLFF. The DNA for the CDR3 is TGTGCCACCAGTGATCCCACTACAGGGGACGAAAAACTGTTTTTT.

The V and J genes are TRBV3-1 and TRBJ2-1; D is uncertain. The V gene lost 1 base and the J gene lost 3 bases, with 10 bases spanning the gap. The CDR3 has 15 residues. Germline V gives CDR1 LGHDT, CDR2 YNNKEL (reference sequence). The CDR3 DNA reads TGTGCCAGCAGCCAAGCTCTCGTTTTCTACAATGAGCAGTTCTTC. Residues: CASSQALVFYNEQFF.

In this sample, this clonotype turned up once. V and J are TRBV10-2 and TRBJ1-2; the D gene is possibly TRBD1 (5 bases). Germline V gene lookup returns CDR1 WSHSY and CDR2 SAAADI. Trimming removed 3 bases from V and 7 bases from J, with 12 bases in between. The CDR3 runs 13 residues. The CDR3 spells CASSESGAGGYTF. CDR3 nucleotides: TGCGCCAGCAGTGAATCCGGGGCTGGTGGCTACACCTTC.

The CDR3 DNA is TGTGCCTGGAGTGCGGAATCCTACAATGAGCAGTTCTTC. It specifies CAWSAESYNEQFF. The J gene is TRBJ2-1, the V gene TRBV30, with D unresolved. V lost 1 base, J lost 1 base, and 5 bases lay in between. Looked up from germline, CDR1 is GTSNPN and CDR2 is SVGIG (reference sequence). CDR3 size: 13 residues. Full variable domain (rest looked up from reference TRBV30 and TRBJ2-1): SQTIHQWPATLVQPVGSPLSLECTVEGTSNPNLYWYRQAAGRGLQLLFYSVGIGQISSEVPQNLSASRPQDRQFILSSKKLLLSDSGFYLCAWSAESYNEQFFGPGTRLTVL.

A few counts support this clonotype. This CDR3 is CASTSTGLLNTEAFF. The CDR3 region has the DNA TGTGCCAGCACTTCGACAGGGCTACTGAACACTGAAGCTTTCTTT. The chain joins TRBV6-2 or TRBV6-3 to TRBJ1-1; 7 bases fit TRBD1. V lost 7 bases, J lost 0 bases, and 8 bases stayed unmatched. This CDR3 has 15 residues. CDR1 is MNHEY, CDR2 SVGEGT, per germline.

This chain links TRBV7-2 with TRBJ2-7; TRBD1 matches at 7 bases. Trimming removed 3 bases from V and 2 bases from J; junction bases left unmatched: 4. In germline, CDR1 is SGHTA, CDR2 FQGNSA. This CDR3 has 14 residues. CDR3 loop: CASSFRGQTYEQYF. The DNA for the CDR3 is TGTGCCAGCAGCTTCCGGGGACAGACCTACGAGCAGTACTTC.

The rearrangement uses TRBV29-1 and TRBJ2-3, with D possibly being TRBD2 (5 bases). The CDR3 runs 14 residues. Germline V lookup: CDR1 SQVTM, CDR2 ANQGSEA. Trimming removed 7 bases from V and 2 bases from J, with 16 bases in between. CDR3 loop: CSAKRTLTTDTQYF. The CDR3 DNA follows: TGCAGCGCTAAGAGGACTCTCACCACAGATACGCAGTATTTT.

This clonotype was observed a handful of times. In nucleotides, the CDR3 is TGTGCCAGCAGCCCTGGGGACAGGGGCCTTTTCTTT. Residues: CASSPGDRGLFF. The V call is TRBV6-6, the J call TRBJ1-1; 10 bases are a match to TRBD1. Germline CDR1 is MNHNY and CDR2 is SVGAGI (reference sequence). The V and J ends lost 6 bases and 13 bases, in that order; junction bases with no gene match: 8. There are 12 residues in the CDR3.

This clonotype was counted only a few times. The chain is built from TRBV12-3 or TRBV12-4 and TRBJ1-3; 7 bases align to TRBD1. The CDR3 consists of 14 residues. J lost 6 bases, V lost 3 bases, and 5 bases had no gene match. DNA of the CDR3: TGTGCCAGCAGTTTGGGACAGCCATTAAACACCATATATTTT. Encoded protein: CASSLGQPLNTIYF.

This clonotype has a count of ten or more. This chain connects TRBV20-1 to TRBJ2-1; 10 bases align to TRBD2. Per the germline V gene, CDR1 is DFQATT and CDR2 is SNEGSKA (reference sequence). Germline trimming cut 7 bases from V and 7 bases from J; bases unmatched to any gene: 10. The CDR3 length is 14 residues. This chain's CDR3 is CSVLAYSGRNEQFF. The CDR3 DNA is TGCAGTGTTTTAGCCTATAGCGGGAGGAATGAGCAGTTCTTC.

V usage is TRBV7-8 and J usage is TRBJ2-7; 14 bases are a match to TRBD2. Germline V gives CDR1 SGHVS, CDR2 FQNEAQ. V lost 5 bases, J lost 2 bases, and 14 bases stayed unmatched. This CDR3 has 19 residues. The CDR3 loop is CASSRTIGLAGGIPYEQYF. CDR3 DNA: TGTGCCAGCAGCCGAACCATTGGACTAGCGGGAGGTATTCCCTACGAGCAGTACTTC.

In this sample, this clonotype turned up a few times. One end of the junction is discordant with germline, which a read error may explain. The chain couples TRBV7-7 to TRBJ1-5, with TRBD1 identical over 10 bases. CDR1 is SSHAT and CDR2 is FNYEAQ in the germline V gene (reference sequence). The CDR3 sequence is 18 residues long. The CDR3 bases are TGTGCTAGCAGCCTCCGGGACAGGGGTTATGATAGCAATCAGCCCCAGCATTTT. Translating it yields CASSLRDRGYDSNQPQHF.

This clonotype was detected a few times. This rearrangement joins TRBV9 to TRBJ1-6, with a weak D call TRBD1 (5 bases). The CDR3 has 14 amino acids. The V end lost 0 bases, the J end lost 8 bases, and 9 bases lay between the germline ends. Per the germline V gene, CDR1 is SGDLS and CDR2 is YYNGEE. The DNA for the CDR3 is TGTGCCAGCAGCGTAGAACAGGCGGATTCACCCCTCCACTTT. Translation: CASSVEQADSPLHF.

This clonotype occurred many times. This chain links TRBV7-6 with TRBJ1-4, with 7 nucleotides matching TRBD1. The CDR3 has 14 amino acids. CDR1 and CDR2 (germline): SGHVS, FNYEAQ. The V segment lost 2 bases and the J segment 8 bases; nucleotides outside the gene matches: 5. The CDR3 spells CASSLLGTEEKLFF. The CDR3 region has the DNA TGTGCCAGCAGCTTACTGGGGACAGAAGAAAAACTGTTTTTT.

The chain joins TRBV28 to TRBJ1-4; 7 bases match TRBD1. This CDR3 comprises 15 residues. Germline CDR1 MDHEN, CDR2 SYDVKM. V shed 10 bases and J 4 bases; nucleotides not matched to a gene: 12. The CDR3 DNA is TGTGCCATCTCAGGGGGGGATCTGCTTAATGAAAAACTGTTTTTT. Protein: CAISGGDLLNEKLFF.

The chain is built from TRBV3-1 and TRBJ2-2, with D hard to call. The V end was cut by 1 base, the J end by 9 bases, with 6 bases between. This CDR3 contains 12 residues. Germline loops: CDR1 LGHDT, CDR2 YNNKEL (reference sequence). The CDR3 protein is CASSQAPRELFF. CDR3 coding DNA: TGTGCCAGCAGCCAAGCCCCCCGGGAGCTGTTTTTT.

This clonotype was seen a handful of times. The V call is TRBV5-1, the J call TRBJ1-6; TRBD1 agrees at 9 bases. This CDR3 has 14 amino acids. The germline gives CDR1 SGHRS, CDR2 YFSETQ. The V segment lost 3 bases and the J segment 7 bases; nucleotides outside the gene matches: 2. CDR3 in amino acids: CASSSGQGNSPLHF. The DNA of the CDR3 is TGCGCCAGCAGCTCGGGACAGGGAAATTCACCCCTCCACTTT.